The 27 T cell receptor beta chains below all came from one sample that was sequenced in a study of identical twins. From the 5' RACE reads, TCRdb called clonotypes with MiXCR, one entry per CDR3 protein. The sample holds 1,800,000 or so distinct CDR3 sequences, around a third seen once. The sequenced sample consisted of cord blood. These receptors were collected from a newborn girl in good health.

This clonotype is a singleton in its sample. V is TRBV28 and J is TRBJ2-7; 7 bases agree with TRBD2. Germline CDR1 is MDHEN and CDR2 is SYDVKM. J was trimmed by 5 bases and V by 6 bases; bases with no gene match: 13. The CDR3 contains 15 residues. CDR3 amino acids: CASSRLGGASNEQYF. The CDR3 nucleotides read TGTGCCAGCAGCCGCTTGGGAGGGGCCAGCAACGAGCAGTACTTC. Supplemented by reference TRBV28 and TRBJ2-7, the full variable domain reads DVKVTQSSRYLVKRTGEKVFLECVQDMDHENMFWYRQDPGLGLRLIYFSYDVKMKEKGDIPEGYSVSREKKERFSLILESASTNQTSMYLCASSRLGGASNEQYFGPGTRLTVT.

This clonotype was found many times. Sequence at one end of the junction differs from germline and may be a read error. The chain joins TRBV4-1 to TRBJ1-5; perhaps TRBD1 as D (5 bases). Looked up from germline, CDR1 is MGHRA and CDR2 is YSYEKL. The length of the CDR3 is 13 residues. The CDR3 DNA reads TGTGCCAGCAGCCAAGTGGGGGGTCAGCCCCAGCATTTT. Residues: CASSQVGGQPQHF.

This clonotype occurred a few times. The rearrangement joins TRBV20-1 to TRBJ2-1, with 10 nucleotides matching TRBD2. V gave up 1 base and J gave up 7 bases; unmatched junction bases: 7. This CDR3 region has 15 residues. CDR1 and CDR2 (germline): DFQATT, SNEGSKA (reference sequence). The CDR3 spells CSARAPAGGGNEQFF. The CDR3 DNA sequence: TGCAGTGCTAGAGCCCCAGCGGGAGGGGGGAATGAGCAGTTCTTC.

The sample holds a few counts of this clonotype. CDR3 coding DNA: TGTGCCAGCAGTAGCGGGAGGGCCTTATCAGATACGCAGTATTTT. It translates to CASSSGRALSDTQYF. The chain combines TRBV12-3 or TRBV12-4 with TRBJ2-3; 10 bases map to TRBD2. This CDR3 region has 15 residues. V dropped 5 bases and J dropped 4; count of bases not matched to a gene: 6.

The V and J genes are TRBV5-1 and TRBJ1-5; 7 bases map to TRBD1. This CDR3 is built from 16 residues. The V segment lost 5 bases and the J segment 0 bases; nucleotides outside the gene matches: 8. Germline assignment: CDR1 SGHRS and CDR2 YFSETQ. This chain's CDR3 is CASSSTGPHSNQPQHF. The DNA for the CDR3 is TGCGCCAGCAGTTCGACAGGGCCTCATAGCAATCAGCCCCAGCATTTT.

This sequence joins TRBV6-7 and TRBJ2-2; D is possibly TRBD1 (6 bases). TRBV6-7 is labeled an ORF, and its function is uncertain. The CDR3 has 18 residues. V lost 4 bases and J 1 base, leaving 19 bases between the germline ends. The CDR3 protein is CASSFYRELRWNTGELFF. In DNA form, the CDR3 reads TGTGCCAGCAGTTTCTACAGGGAACTAAGGTGGAACACCGGGGAGCTGTTTTTT.

This clonotype occurred many times. This rearrangement joins TRBV5-1 to TRBJ1-2; D may be TRBD1 (5 bases). Trimming removed 1 base from V and 2 bases from J, with 9 bases in between. The CDR3 sequence is 14 residues long. The germline CDR1 and CDR2 sequences are SGHRS and YFSETQ. The CDR3 DNA is TGCGCCAGCAGCTTGCGGCGGGACAACTATGGCTACACCTTC. It translates to CASSLRRDNYGYTF.

This clonotype was observed a few times. The chain has TRBV29-1 and TRBJ2-3; 10 nucleotides line up with TRBD1. Germline assignment: CDR1 SQVTM and CDR2 ANQGSEA. Trimming took 4 bases from V and 5 from J; bases not matched to a gene: 6. The CDR3 is made up of 14 amino acids. The CDR3 region is CSVGDRGRGDTQYF. CDR3 bases: TGCAGCGTTGGTGACAGGGGGCGCGGAGATACGCAGTATTTT.

The chain uses TRBV24-1 and TRBJ2-1, with D hard to call. V lost 9 bases and J lost 8, with 13 bases in between. CDR1 KGHDR and CDR2 SFDVKD come from the germline V gene. CDR3 length: 12 amino acids. The CDR3 here is CATALDGDEQFF. CDR3 in DNA: TGTGCCACCGCCTTGGATGGCGATGAGCAGTTCTTC.

V is TRBV7-9 and J is TRBJ2-1, with D possibly called TRBD1 or TRBD2 (5 bases each). With the DNA end fitting TRBJ2-7 better, the J assignment may be wrong. CDR1 and CDR2 (germline): SEHNR, FQNEAQ (reference sequence). The CDR3 length is 15 residues. The DNA for the CDR3 is TGTGCCAGCAGCTTAGAAAGACAGAGGGGCGATGAGCAGTACTTC. The encoded protein is CASSLERQRGDEQYF.

This chain joins TRBV28 and TRBJ1-2, with 9 bases lining up with TRBD1. CDR1 is MDHEN, CDR2 SYDVKM, per germline. This CDR3 spans 14 amino acids. V was clipped by 8 bases and J by 10 bases; unmatched bases: 14. In DNA form, the CDR3 reads TGTGCCAGCTTACGTCCGGGACAGGGTGTGGTCTACACCTTC. Its translation: CASLRPGQGVVYTF.

This clonotype occurred a few times. This chain links TRBV7-9 with TRBJ2-1; D possibly corresponds to TRBD1 (6 bases). V lost 6 bases and J lost 3, with 12 bases in between. Germline V gene sequence: CDR1 SEHNR, CDR2 FQNEAQ (reference sequence). The CDR3 is 14 residues long. The CDR3 protein is CASSRQEYYNEQFF. For the CDR3, the DNA is TGTGCCAGCAGTCGACAGGAATACTACAATGAGCAGTTCTTC.

The chain links TRBV19 to TRBJ1-2, with 9 bases identical to TRBD1. The length of the CDR3 is 15 residues. In germline, CDR1 is LNHDA, CDR2 SQIVND (reference sequence). The ends lost 5 bases at V and 3 bases at J; junction bases unmatched: 7. DNA of the CDR3: TGTGCCAGTAGTGCACAGGGGGCTCTTGACTATGGCTACACCTTC. It codes for CASSAQGALDYGYTF. The full variable domain, in which reference TRBV19 and TRBJ1-2 provide the parts outside the CDR3, is DGGITQSPKYLFRKEGQNVTLSCEQNLNHDAMYWYRQDPGQGLRLIYYSQIVNDFQKGDIAEGYSVSREKKESFPLTVTSAQKNPTAFYLCASSAQGALDYGYTFGSGTRLTVV.

The rearrangement links TRBV10-1 to TRBJ2-4; 7 bases agree with TRBD1. The CDR3 contains 14 residues. Germline V gene sequence: CDR1 WNHNN, CDR2 SYGVQD (reference sequence). The ends lost 2 bases at V and 8 bases at J; junction bases unmatched: 6. The CDR3 region is CASSEGSGTDIQYF. CDR3 in DNA: TGCGCCAGCAGTGAGGGATCCGGGACAGACATTCAGTACTTC.

This clonotype was counted between two and nine times. This chain uses TRBV5-1 with TRBJ1-5, with D uncertain. The ends were cut back, 4 bases at V and 3 bases at J, with 8 bases in the middle. The CDR3 totals 13 residues. CDR1 SGHRS and CDR2 YFSETQ come from the germline V gene. The CDR3, as DNA: TGCGCCAGCAGCCCCAATATCAATCAGCCCCAGCATTTT. The encoded protein is CASSPNINQPQHF.

This clonotype was counted a single time. The chain links TRBV7-2 to TRBJ1-1, with D perhaps matching TRBD1 (5 bases). The CDR3 contains 17 residues. Germline lookup yields CDR1 SGHTA and CDR2 FQGNSA. V dropped 4 bases and J dropped 0 bases, with 18 bases sitting between them. The CDR3 region has the DNA TGTGCCAGCAGCTCCCGGACAAATAGAAGAATGAACACTGAAGCTTTCTTT. Encoded protein: CASSSRTNRRMNTEAFF.

With regard to this clonotype: This could be a read error, since a much larger clone is one nucleotide away. The CDR3 DNA follows: TGTGCCAGCGAAAAACAGGGCCTCGCCTACGAGCAGTACTTC. Protein sequence: CASEKQGLAYEQYF. The chain recombines TRBV6-5 with TRBJ2-5; possible D gene TRBD1, 6 bases. TRBJ2-7 matches the DNA end more closely, so the J call is doubtful. Germline V gene lookup returns CDR1 MNHEY and CDR2 SVGAGI. The CDR3 runs 14 residues.

This clonotype has ten or more counts. The chain uses TRBV3-1 and TRBJ2-1, with a tentative D call TRBD1 (5 bases). In germline, CDR1 is LGHDT, CDR2 YNNKEL (reference sequence). The CDR3 totals 17 residues. The V end was cut by 0 bases, the J end by 4 bases, with 16 bases between. CDR3 DNA sequence: TGTGCCAGCAGCCAAGATTCGGGCAGGGCAGGATACAATGAGCAGTTCTTC. It codes for CASSQDSGRAGYNEQFF.

V usage is TRBV29-1 and J usage is TRBJ1-4; D is perhaps TRBD1 (6 bases). Trimming cost V 7 bases and J 3 bases, with 12 bases left between them. Germline CDR1 SQVTM, CDR2 ANQGSEA. The CDR3 has 13 residues. The CDR3 DNA reads TGCAGCGCCCGGACAGTCTCTAATGAAAAACTGTTTTTT. Its translation: CSARTVSNEKLFF.

This chain uses TRBV3-1 with TRBJ1-6; no clear D gene. Germline V gives CDR1 LGHDT, CDR2 YNNKEL (reference sequence). Trimming removed 1 base from V and 7 bases from J, with 11 bases in between. CDR3 length equals 15 residues. The chain's CDR3 is CASSQAVGGNSPLHF. The CDR3 coding sequence is TGTGCCAGCAGCCAAGCGGTTGGAGGGAATTCACCCCTCCACTTT.

This clonotype was observed a handful of times. V is TRBV2 and J is TRBJ2-7; 9 bases are shared with TRBD2. Trimming at V came to 6 bases and at J to 3 bases, leaving 6 bases not matched to a gene. Germline V gene data show CDR1 as SNHLY and CDR2 as FYNNEI. This CDR3 region has 14 residues. The CDR3: CASRGLAFFYEQYF. DNA of the CDR3: TGTGCCAGCAGGGGACTAGCTTTTTTCTACGAGCAGTACTTC.

This clonotype was detected a few times. The chain combines TRBV7-2 with TRBJ2-1; 9 bases map to TRBD2. In germline, CDR1 is SGHTA, CDR2 FQGNSA. The CDR3 is 15 amino acids. After removal of 1 base from V and 8 bases from J, the junction contained 6 bases not matched to a gene. The CDR3 is CASSLVASGEYEQFF. CDR3 DNA: TGTGCCAGCAGCTTAGTGGCTAGCGGGGAGTATGAGCAGTTCTTC. Combining the CDR3 with reference TRBV7-2 and TRBJ2-1 gives the whole variable domain GAGVSQSPSNKVTEKGKDVELRCDPISGHTALYWYRQSLGQGLEFLIYFQGNSAPDKSGLPSDRFSAERTGGSVSTLTIQRTQQEDSAVYLCASSLVASGEYEQFFGPGTRLTVL.

This clonotype has a handful of counts. This sequence joins TRBV27 and TRBJ2-5; D is perhaps TRBD1 or TRBD2 (5 bases each). Germline V gene sequence: CDR1 MNHEY, CDR2 SMNVEV (reference sequence). V lost 10 bases and J lost 4, with 10 bases in between. The CDR3 runs to 11 residues. In DNA, the CDR3 is TGTGCCACGAGGGGTAGAGAGACCCAGTACTTC. Residues: CATRGRETQYF.

The rearrangement joins TRBV6-6 to TRBJ2-7; the D is unclear. The length of the CDR3 is 14 residues. V was shortened by 5 bases and J by 6 bases, with 17 bases between the two germline ends. Germline CDR1 is MNHNY and CDR2 is SVGAGI (reference sequence). The CDR3 reads CASSTGQRLGEQYF. CDR3 DNA: TGTGCCAGCAGTACCGGCCAGAGGTTAGGCGAGCAGTACTTC.

Concerning this clonotype itself: A much bigger clone sits one base away, suggesting this may be a read error. The chain uses TRBV5-1 and TRBJ2-5; a weak D match, TRBD2 (5 bases). The DNA end lines up better with TRBJ2-1; the J call may be wrong. CDR1 and CDR2 (germline): SGHRS, YFSETQ. CDR3 length equals 15 residues. As DNA, the CDR3 is TGCGCCAGCAGCTTGGCGGGAACGTACCAAGAGACCCAGTTCTTC. It is translated as CASSLAGTYQETQFF.

This clonotype was seen a handful of times. CDR3 coding DNA: TGTGCCAGCAGCTTAGGGGATTGGAGCAATCAGCCCCAGCATTTT. This encodes CASSLGDWSNQPQHF. This chain uses TRBV7-2 with TRBJ1-5; D is undetermined. This CDR3 comprises 15 residues. The germline V gene encodes CDR1 SGHTA and CDR2 FQGNSA. Trimming stripped 1 base from V and 1 base from J, with 8 bases between.

This clonotype was found a few times. The rearrangement uses TRBV2 and TRBJ2-7, with TRBD2 identical over 9 bases. Germline-derived CDR1 and CDR2 are SNHLY and FYNNEI. The CDR3 is 16 amino acids. Trimming cost V 3 bases and J 3 bases; bases outside gene matches: 9. The DNA of the CDR3 is TGTGCCAGCAGTGAGTGGCTTAGCGGGAGAGGCTACGAGCAGTACTTC. Amino acid sequence: CASSEWLSGRGYEQYF.